The 27 T cell receptor beta chains in this list originate from one sample, sequenced in a study of radiation and T cells in renal cell carcinoma. Using immunoSEQ multiplex PCR, the repertoire was profiled, and TCRdb retains in-frame clones only, with some absent. The sample holds 140,000 or so clones, about 88% seen once. Indicated time point: blood 4 weeks post-SBRT, at nephrectomy. Treatment meaning: 15 Gy SBRT to primary tumor, nephrectomy 4 weeks later. The starting material was blood, obtained from a patient whose treatment included radiotherapy and nephrectomy. All receptors come from a woman aged 45-60 years with renal cell carcinoma.

This chain uses TRBV18 with TRBJ2-5, with TRBD1 matching 12 bases. CDR3 length: 15 amino acids. The germline CDR1 and CDR2 sequences are KGHSH and LQKENI. V gave up 3 bases and J gave up 5 bases; unmatched junction bases: 4. The CDR3 loop is CASSPGTGGSETQYF. The CDR3 coding sequence is TGTGCCAGCTCACCCGGGACAGGGGGCTCTGAGACCCAGTACTTC.

This clone was observed a few times. The V gene is TRBV6-1, the J gene TRBJ1-4; D is unresolved. Germline CDR1 and CDR2: MNHNS and SASEGT. The V end lost 2 bases, the J end lost 6 bases, and 13 bases lay between the germline ends. This CDR3 is built from 15 residues. The CDR3 is CASSEPRTGYEKLFF. CDR3 DNA: TGTGCCAGCAGTGAACCCAGGACCGGCTATGAAAAACTGTTTTTT.

This chain joins TRBV19 and TRBJ2-1; 9 bases fit TRBD2. The V gene's germline CDR1 is LNHDA and CDR2 SQIVND (reference sequence). The CDR3 spans 16 residues. Trimming removed 5 bases from V and 4 bases from J; junction bases left unmatched: 9. Written as DNA, the CDR3 is TGTGCCAGTAGTTCCTTAGGGACTAGCAGATACAATGAGCAGTTCTTC. It translates to CASSSLGTSRYNEQFF.

This rearrangement joins TRBV27 to TRBJ2-7; no firm D call. Between the trimmed V and J ends, which lost 2 bases and 6 bases, there was a span of 14 bases. The CDR3 runs to 14 residues. Germline V gene lookup returns CDR1 MNHEY and CDR2 SMNVEV (reference sequence). CDR3 residues: CASSLGRPPSEQYF. CDR3 nucleotide sequence: TGTGCCAGCAGTTTAGGCAGGCCCCCATCCGAGCAGTACTTC.

The V and J genes are TRBV5-8 and TRBJ1-1; tentative D call: TRBD1 (6 bases). Germline assignment: CDR1 SGHTS and CDR2 YDEGEE. Trimming took 4 bases from V and 2 from J, leaving 9 bases between them. The CDR3 is 13 residues long. DNA of the CDR3: TGTGCCAGCAGCCAGACAGGAAACACTGAAGCTTTCTTT. This translates into CASSQTGNTEAFF.

The chain couples TRBV6-5 to TRBJ2-2, with D possibly matching TRBD1 (7 bases). Deletions cut 6 bases from V and 3 bases from J, with 11 bases between. The germline V gene encodes CDR1 MNHEY and CDR2 SVGAGI. The CDR3 sequence is 14 residues long. CDR3 loop: CASSTGEDTGELFF. The CDR3 DNA sequence: TGTGCCAGCAGCACAGGGGAGGACACCGGGGAGCTGTTTTTT.

This chain connects TRBV7-3 to TRBJ2-4; no reliable D call. V gave up 5 bases and J gave up 0 bases, with 11 bases separating them. The CDR3 loop spans 15 amino acids. Looked up from germline, CDR1 is SGHTA and CDR2 is FQGTGA. CDR3 nucleotides: TGTGCCAGCAGCGGCGGCATCCTAGCCAAAAACATTCAGTACTTC. It yields the protein CASSGGILAKNIQYF.

The V and J genes are TRBV2 and TRBJ2-5; 10 nucleotides line up with TRBD2. The CDR3 consists of 17 residues. J was trimmed by 5 bases and V by 6 bases; bases with no gene match: 15. Germline V lookup: CDR1 SNHLY, CDR2 FYNNEI. This CDR3 reads CASRAGTSVSGRETQYF. The CDR3 nucleotides read TGTGCCAGCAGGGCCGGGACTAGCGTTTCGGGAAGGGAGACCCAGTACTTC.

In its sample, this clone was seen many times. This chain connects TRBV30 to TRBJ1-1; D is undetermined. The germline CDR1 and CDR2 sequences are GTSNPN and SVGIG (reference sequence). Between the trimmed V and J ends, which lost 4 bases and 7 bases, there was a span of 7 bases. This CDR3 region has 10 residues. In DNA, the CDR3 is TGTGCCTGGATTCTTAGTGAAGCTTTCTTT. Amino acids: CAWILSEAFF.

V gene TRBV2 combines with J gene TRBJ1-2; D remains ambiguous. This CDR3 has 16 residues. Germline loops: CDR1 SNHLY, CDR2 FYNNEI. The germline V and J ends were trimmed by 6 bases and 6 bases, with 23 bases remaining between them. The CDR3 DNA reads as TGTGCCAGCAGGGAAATTCCGGGCCCGAAGGGCGATGGCTACACCTTC. This sequence encodes CASREIPGPKGDGYTF.

The rearrangement joins TRBV7-2 to TRBJ1-2; D gene unclear. V was pared by 4 bases and J by 0 bases, with 0 bases between. Germline assignment: CDR1 SGHTA and CDR2 FQGNSA. The CDR3 covers 11 residues. CDR3 sequence: CASSSNYGYTF. As DNA, the CDR3 is TGTGCCAGCAGCTCTAACTATGGCTACACCTTC.

The gene calls are TRBV13 and TRBJ1-1, with D perhaps matching TRBD1 (5 bases). V dropped 1 base and J dropped 0 bases, with 9 bases sitting between them. The CDR3 runs 15 residues. CDR1 PRHDT and CDR2 FYEKMQ come from the germline V gene (reference sequence). The CDR3 nucleotides read TGTGCCAGCAGCTTAGCGGGGGAGATGAACACTGAAGCTTTCTTT. Amino acids: CASSLAGEMNTEAFF.

This clone showed up just once. This chain links TRBV11-2 with TRBJ2-1; TRBD1 matches 10 bases. Per the germline V gene, CDR1 is SGHAT and CDR2 is FQNNGV. This CDR3 has 15 amino acids. The V gene end was trimmed by 4 bases and the J gene end by 7 bases; junction bases not matched to a gene: 7. In DNA form, the CDR3 reads TGTGCCAGCAGCTCCTTTGGGACAGGGGTTAATGAGCAGTTCTTC. Protein: CASSSFGTGVNEQFF.

A remark on this clone: Germline and junction disagree at one end, which may indicate a read error. The chain links TRBV11-2 to TRBJ1-2; D remains unclear. There are 16 residues in the CDR3. Germline assignment: CDR1 SGHAT and CDR2 FQNNGV. The CDR3 nucleotides are TGTGCCAGCAGTTTTGGATTTGGTTCGGCTAACCATGGCTACACCTTC. Translation gives CASSFGFGSANHGYTF.

V is TRBV9 and J is TRBJ1-1, with D maybe TRBD1 (5 bases). Germline V gives CDR1 SGDLS, CDR2 YYNGEE. V was cut by 7 bases and J by 3 bases, with 10 bases left in between. This CDR3 comprises 12 residues. The CDR3 here is CASSWGDTEAFF. DNA of the CDR3: TGTGCCAGCTCGTGGGGGGACACTGAAGCTTTCTTT.

This chain links TRBV5-4 with TRBJ1-1; D is undetermined. The CDR3 sequence is 12 residues long. Germline CDR1 is SGHNT and CDR2 is YYREEE (reference sequence). The V end was cut by 0 bases, the J end by 7 bases, with 7 bases between. CDR3 nucleotide sequence: TGTGCCAGCAGCTTGGAGGGAGATGAAGCTTTCTTT. Amino acids: CASSLEGDEAFF.

The genes are TRBV27 and TRBJ2-7, with D hard to call. The CDR3 has 13 residues. Germline-derived CDR1 and CDR2 are MNHEY and SMNVEV (reference sequence). With 8 bases removed from V and 0 bases from J, the gap between germline ends came to 11 bases. CDR3 in amino acids: CASVLQASYEQYF. In DNA form, the CDR3 reads TGTGCCAGCGTGTTGCAGGCCTCCTACGAGCAGTACTTC.

This clone was picked up one time. The rearrangement joins TRBV18 to TRBJ1-5; tentatively, D is TRBD1 (6 bases). From germline, CDR1 is KGHSH and CDR2 LQKENI. The CDR3 consists of 15 residues. V lost 3 bases and J lost 0, with 9 bases in between. The CDR3: CASSPDSNSNQPQHF. The CDR3 DNA reads as TGTGCCAGCTCACCGGACAGCAATAGCAATCAGCCCCAGCATTTT.

In the case of this clone: No conserved phenylalanine or tryptophan ends this CDR3, so it is likely a read error. This chain joins TRBV9 and TRBJ1-2, with D possibly TRBD1 on 5 matching bases. The CDR3 loop spans 16 amino acids. V was trimmed by 4 bases and J by 7 bases, leaving 23 bases between them. CDR1 is SGDLS, CDR2 YYNGEE, per germline. The CDR3 protein is CASSPQPTADLGGYTL. The DNA for the CDR3 is TGTGCCAGCAGCCCTCAACCGACAGCAGACTTGGGTGGCTACACCCTC.

The chain joins TRBV6-5 to TRBJ1-6, with 7 nucleotides matching TRBD1. Trimming at V came to 6 bases and at J to 6 bases, leaving 8 bases not matched to a gene. The germline gives CDR1 MNHEY, CDR2 SVGAGI. The CDR3 has 15 amino acids. CDR3 in amino acids: CASRRNDRVNSPLHF. The CDR3 bases are TGTGCCAGCAGACGCAACGACAGGGTTAATTCACCCCTCCACTTT.

The chain is built from TRBV6-5 and TRBJ1-2, with D maybe TRBD1 (6 bases). The CDR3 has 14 residues. The V and J ends lost 6 bases and 6 bases respectively, with 17 bases between them. CDR1 and CDR2 from the germline V gene are MNHEY and SVGAGI. In DNA, the CDR3 is TGTGCCAGCAGCAGGGGAACAGGGCTCGATGGCTACACCTTC. This translates into CASSRGTGLDGYTF.

The CDR3 sequence: CASSLVVGLGETQYF. As DNA, the CDR3 is TGCGCCAGCAGCTTGGTCGTAGGGTTGGGGGAGACCCAGTACTTC. V and J are TRBV5-1 and TRBJ2-5; no firm D call. V was shortened by 0 bases and J by 5 bases, with 14 bases between the two germline ends. This CDR3 has 15 amino acids. CDR1 is SGHRS and CDR2 is YFSETQ in the germline V gene.

J is TRBJ1-6 and V is TRBV25-1; D perhaps matches TRBD1 (6 bases). There are 15 residues in the CDR3. Per the germline V gene, CDR1 is MGHDK and CDR2 is SYGVNS. With 4 bases removed from V and 7 bases from J, the gap between germline ends came to 14 bases. The CDR3 is CASSVRTATNSPLHF. The CDR3 DNA sequence: TGTGCCAGCAGTGTCCGGACAGCCACAAATTCACCCCTCCACTTT.

V usage is TRBV19 and J usage is TRBJ2-7; D remains unclear. V gave up 5 bases and J gave up 6 bases, with 14 bases separating them. CDR3 length: 13 residues. The germline V gene has CDR1 LNHDA and CDR2 SQIVND (reference sequence). The CDR3 protein is CASSAPGAFEQYF. DNA of the CDR3: TGTGCCAGTAGTGCACCTGGAGCGTTCGAGCAGTACTTC.

This chain links TRBV9 with TRBJ2-1; D gene uncertain. The V end was cut by 3 bases, the J end by 5 bases, with 9 bases between. Looked up from germline, CDR1 is SGDLS and CDR2 is YYNGEE. The length of the CDR3 is 13 residues. For the CDR3, the DNA is TGTGCCAGCAGCGGCACTGAAAACAATGAGCAGTTCTTC. Encoded protein: CASSGTENNEQFF.

The chain carries TRBV5-4 and TRBJ1-5; 9 nucleotides agree with TRBD1. This CDR3 is 14 amino acids long. V was pared by 4 bases and J by 6 bases, with 5 bases of the junction left unmatched. Germline assignment: CDR1 SGHNT and CDR2 YYREEE (reference sequence). The chain's CDR3 is CASSQDRGGQPQHF. CDR3 DNA sequence: TGTGCCAGCAGCCAGGACAGGGGTGGTCAGCCCCAGCATTTT.

The chain recombines TRBV7-8 with TRBJ1-4; maybe TRBD1 (6 bases). The germline V gene encodes CDR1 SGHVS and CDR2 FQNEAQ. V shed 5 bases and J shed 4 bases, with 14 bases lying between them. This CDR3 has 15 amino acids. CDR3 DNA sequence: TGTGCCAGCAGCCAAACCCAGGGGATTAATGAAAAACTGTTTTTT. Its translation is CASSQTQGINEKLFF.